Listed below are T cell receptor beta chains from one sample, sequenced in a study of T cells in Graves' hyperthyroidism and ophthalmopathy. TCRdb recomputed calls from the multiplex PCR reads with MiXCR, one row per CDR3 protein. The repertoire includes about 210,000 distinct CDR3 sequences, 18% of them detected once, and about 45% sits in the top ten. Sequencing was done on a sample of blood. The receptors were gathered from a middle-aged man with Graves' hyperthyroidism. CDR3s include the opening cysteine and the closing phenylalanine or tryptophan. A D gene is named only where the DNA matches it firmly. The size field is filled for only some rows; it gives once, few, many or a size class.

size	V	J	D	DNA	CDR3
few	TRBV19	TRBJ2-3	TRBD2	TGTGCCAGCCAAGGGACTAGCGGGGGGGCAAGCACAGATACGCAGTATTTT	CASQGTSGGASTDTQYF
many	TRBV28	TRBJ2-7	.	TGTGCCAGTTCCTCCCCTGGAAGCCCCCAGGGCGACTACGAGCAGTACTTC	CASSSPGSPQGDYEQYF
.	TRBV4-3	TRBJ2-7	TRBD1	TGCGCCAGCAGCCAAGACGACAGGGGGCGGCACGAGCAGTACTTC	CASSQDDRGRHEQYF
.	TRBV20-1	TRBJ1-2	.	TGCAGTGCTAGATCGGGGTACTATGGCTACACCTTC	CSARSGYYGYTF
few	TRBV29-1	TRBJ1-4	.	TGCAGCGTCGAACGGTTACAGGGTGAAAAACTGTTTTTT	CSVERLQGEKLFF
many	TRBV7-2	TRBJ2-3	TRBD2	TGTGCCAGCAGCTTAGGATCGGGGGGGCCAGCAGATACGCAGTATTTT	CASSLGSGGPADTQYF
.	TRBV19	TRBJ1-5	TRBD1	TGTGCCAGTACCGTCCGGGACAGTGTTAATCAGCCCCAGCATTTT	CASTVRDSVNQPQHF
many	TRBV20-1	TRBJ1-2	.	TGCAGTGCTAAGCCTACAGTGCACTATGGCTACACCTTC	CSAKPTVHYGYTF
many	TRBV6-2/TRBV6-3	TRBJ2-7	TRBD1	TGTGCCAGCAGCTACCACCGGGACAGGGTGCAGCAGTACTTC	CASSYHRDRVQQYF
.	TRBV25-1	TRBJ2-3	TRBD2	TGTGCCAGCAGTGAAACACTAGCGGGGCCCACAGATACGCAGTATTTT	CASSETLAGPTDTQYF
.	TRBV7-9	TRBJ2-2	.	TGTGCCAGCAGCTTATTTTTTGAGAACACCGGGGAGCTGTTTTTT	CASSLFFENTGELFF
.	TRBV6-1	TRBJ2-1	.	TGTGCCAGCACCGACAGGTACAATGAGCAGTTCTTC	CASTDRYNEQFF
many	TRBV7-9	TRBJ2-7	TRBD1	TGTGCCAGCAGCCCTGGGACAGGGGGTTCCGAGCAGTACTTC	CASSPGTGGSEQYF
many	TRBV30	TRBJ1-2	.	TGTGCCTGGAGTGACGACAACTATGGCTACACCTTC	CAWSDDNYGYTF
many	TRBV2	TRBJ2-2	TRBD2	TGTGCCACAAAGTGGTCAGCGGGGGGTAACACCGGGGAGCTGTTTTTT	CATKWSAGGNTGELFF
many	TRBV4-3	TRBJ1-1	.	TGCGCCAGCAGCCAAGTTGGTGGACTGGAGAGGACTGAAGCTTTCTTT	CASSQVGGLERTEAFF
.	TRBV5-5	TRBJ1-6	.	TGTGCCAGCAGCCCTGGATGGAGCTCCTATAATTCACCCCTCCACTTT	CASSPGWSSYNSPLHF
many	TRBV12-3/TRBV12-4	TRBJ2-2	TRBD1	TGTGCCAGCAGTTCACAGGGGCTAGCAGACGGGGAGCTGTTTTTT	CASSSQGLADGELFF
many	TRBV27	TRBJ2-5	.	TGTGCCAGCAGTTTATCGCTCGGATACCAAGAGACCCAGTACTTC	CASSLSLGYQETQYF
many	TRBV7-3	TRBJ2-7	.	TGTGCCAGCAGCTTAAAAGGCGGCTCTTTCAACGAGCAGTACTTC	CASSLKGGSFNEQYF
.	TRBV10-3	TRBJ1-2	TRBD1	TGTGCCATCACCCTGGACAGGGGAGGTGGCTACACCTTC	CAITLDRGGGYTF
.	TRBV2	TRBJ2-2	.	TGTGCCACCAAGAGGCAGGGGAACACCGGGGGGCTGTTTTTT	CATKRQGNTGGLFF
many	TRBV5-1	TRBJ2-7	TRBD1	TGCGCCAGTCAGAGGGGGCCAGGGGCCTACGAGCAGTACTTC	CASQRGPGAYEQYF
.	TRBV6-5	TRBJ2-7	.	TGTGCCAGCAGTTACTCGACCTACGAGCAGTACTTC	CASSYSTYEQYF
many	TRBV20-1	TRBJ1-1	TRBD1	TGCAGTGCCAATCAACCGACAGGGTCTTACACTGAAGCTTTCTTT	CSANQPTGSYTEAFF
few	TRBV6-5	TRBJ2-2	TRBD2	TGTGCCAGCAGTTACTTTGGACTAGCGGGGGCCCCGGGTACCGGGGAGCTGTTTTTT	CASSYFGLAGAPGTGELFF
few	TRBV9	TRBJ2-1	.	TGTGCCAGCGGGGGGGCGAGCTCCTACAATGAGCAGTTCTTC	CASGGASSYNEQFF
many	TRBV18	TRBJ2-2	.	TGTGCCAGCTCACCACTTGCCGGGACGGGGGAGCTGTTTTTT	CASSPLAGTGELFF
many	TRBV11-2	TRBJ2-5	TRBD1	TGTGCCAGCAGCGTGGACAGGGTACAGACCCAGTACTTC	CASSVDRVQTQYF
many	TRBV9	TRBJ1-5	.	TGTGCCAGCAGCTCGGACAGCTCAGCGGGCCAGCCCCAGCATTTT	CASSSDSSAGQPQHF
many	TRBV30	TRBJ1-1	.	TGTGCCTGGCGCTCATCCGGGAGCACTGAAGCTTTCTTT	CAWRSSGSTEAFF
many	TRBV30	TRBJ1-2	.	TGTGCCTGGAGTGTACGGGGCAGGCTGGACTATGGCTACACCTTC	CAWSVRGRLDYGYTF
many	TRBV27	TRBJ2-3	.	TGTGCCAGCAGTTTGGTTACTACAGATACGCAGTATTTT	CASSLVTTDTQYF
many	TRBV5-1	TRBJ2-1	.	TGCGCCAGCAGCTTGTCGGGGGATTCCTACAATGAGCAGTTCTTC	CASSLSGDSYNEQFF
.	TRBV18	TRBJ2-7	.	TGTGCCAGCTCACCCGCTTTAGAGTGGCGCTCCTACGAGCAGTACTTC	CASSPALEWRSYEQYF
.	TRBV5-6	TRBJ1-1	TRBD1	TGTGCCAGCAGCTGGAGCCGACAGGGGTGGGACGCTGAAGCTTTCTTT	CASSWSRQGWDAEAFF
many	TRBV10-3	TRBJ2-3	TRBD1	TGTGCCATCAGTTCGACAGGGGTCAGCACAGATACGCAGTATTTT	CAISSTGVSTDTQYF
many	TRBV5-1	TRBJ1-4	.	TGCGCCAGCAGCACCGGGAGGGGTGATGAAAAACTGTTTTTT	CASSTGRGDEKLFF
many	TRBV20-1	TRBJ1-1	.	TGCAGTGCTCACTCACCAAAGTTAGGTCACACTGAAGCTTTCTTT	CSAHSPKLGHTEAFF
.	TRBV28	TRBJ2-7	TRBD2	TGTGCCAGCAGTCCAGAGGCGAGCGGGACCTACGAGCAGTACTTC	CASSPEASGTYEQYF
.	TRBV6-2/TRBV6-3	TRBJ1-2	.	TGTGCCAGCAGTCAGGACAGCTATGGCTACACCTTC	CASSQDSYGYTF
many	TRBV11-2	TRBJ1-1	.	TGTGCCAGCAGCCCTTCGGCGGCTGGCAGCGGCACTGAAGCTTTCTTT	CASSPSAAGSGTEAFF
.	TRBV3-1	TRBJ1-3	.	TGTGCCAGCAGCCCCCAAGGAAACACCATATATTTT	CASSPQGNTIYF
many	TRBV28	TRBJ2-7	TRBD2	TGTGCCAGCAGTCAGGGGGGGGCTAGCGGGGGCCCGGACTACGAGCAGTACTTC	CASSQGGASGGPDYEQYF
.	TRBV6-1	TRBJ1-5	.	TGTGCCAGCGGGCGAGGTAGCAATCAGCCCCAGCATTTT	CASGRGSNQPQHF
many	TRBV20-1	TRBJ1-2	.	TGCAGTGCCCAACCCCTGGGATATGGCTACACCTTC	CSAQPLGYGYTF
.	TRBV20-1	TRBJ2-7	.	TGCAGTGCAAGGCAGGCGATCTACGAGCAGTACTTC	CSARQAIYEQYF